This T cell receptor (beta chain) derives from a study of Ad26.COV2.S vaccination and SARS-CoV-2 variants. The repertoire was sequenced with immunoSEQ multiplex PCR; TCRdb's copy has only in-frame clones and lacks some. The sample includes roughly 300,000 clones, roughly 90% seen only once; the top ten take under 6%. Sample treatment: roughly 18 received Ad26.COV2.S at low or high dose, single or two shots; about 5 received placebo; per-sample allocation not given. Sampling occurred on day 63 after the first vaccine or placebo injection. Germline-derived CDR1 and CDR2 are SGHTS and YDEGEE. This CDR3 contains 15 residues. Trimming removed 4 bases from V and 1 base from J; junction bases left unmatched: 6.

Specimen: peripheral blood, collected in a trial of Ad26.COV2.S vaccine versus placebo. The V gene is TRBV5-8, the J gene TRBJ2-3; TRBD1 matches at 7 bases. This clonotype originated in a person aged 18 to 59 who received the Ad26.COV2.S COVID-19 vaccine or a placebo. The CDR3 nucleotides are TGTGCCAGCAGCGACCGGGACAGAGGCACAGATACGCAGTATTTT. It yields the protein CASSDRDRGTDTQYF. Variable domain in full (rest from reference TRBV5-8 and TRBJ2-3): EAGVTQSPTHLIKTRGQQATLRCSPISGHTSVYWYQQALGLGLQFLLWYDEGEERNRGNFPPRFSGRQFPNYSSELNVNALELEDSALYLCASSDRDRGTDTQYFGPGTRLTVL.